Listed below are T cell receptor beta chains from one sample, sequenced in a study of beta chain features in type 1 diabetes. Sequencing was performed with immunoSEQ multiplex PCR; in TCRdb, only in-frame clones are kept and a portion is missing. Of some 290,000 clones listed, roughly an eighth are singletons. Sequencing used naive CD4+ T cells from blood. All receptors derive from a man aged 25-45 years with type 1 diabetes. Both conserved end residues are part of each CDR3. D genes are given only for firm matches. The size entry is marked missing in some rows and otherwise reads once, few, many or a size class.

J: TRBJ2-1
D: .
V: TRBV5-1
size: few
DNA: TGCGCCAGCAGCTTGTTAACGCGGGGTGATGAGCAGTTCTTC
CDR3: CASSLLTRGDEQFF

J: TRBJ1-2
D: .
V: TRBV11-1
size: .
DNA: TGTGCCAGCAGCTCAGGCGACGGGCTGAAAGGGGACTATGGCTACACCTTC
CDR3: CASSSGDGLKGDYGYTF

J: TRBJ1-1
D: .
V: TRBV7-9
size: .
DNA: TGTGCCAGCAGCTTAGGTTCCGGGGGAGACACTGAAGCTTTCTTT
CDR3: CASSLGSGGDTEAFF

J: TRBJ2-7
D: TRBD1
V: TRBV28
size: .
DNA: TGTGCCAGCAGTTCCCGACAGGGAGTGAGCGAGCAGTACTTC
CDR3: CASSSRQGVSEQYF

J: TRBJ2-7
D: .
V: TRBV28
size: .
DNA: TGTGCCAGCAGATCGTCAGACTACGAGCAGTACTTC
CDR3: CASRSSDYEQYF

J: TRBJ2-1
D: TRBD2
V: TRBV28
size: .
DNA: TGTGCCAGCAGTTTAAGCGGGATTGGGTTCGATGAGCAGTTCTTC
CDR3: CASSLSGIGFDEQFF

J: TRBJ1-1
D: .
V: TRBV28
size: .
DNA: TGTGCCAGCAGTTTCGAGGCAGCTCAAGCTTTCTTT
CDR3: CASSFEAAQAFF

J: TRBJ2-1
D: .
V: TRBV19
size: .
DNA: .
CDR3: CASSILARNEQFF

J: TRBJ1-1
D: .
V: TRBV6-6
size: .
DNA: TGTGCCAGCAGTAGCATCAGGGGCGATACAACAGAAGCTTTCTTT
CDR3: CASSSIRGDTTEAFF

J: TRBJ2-1
D: TRBD1
V: TRBV9
size: .
DNA: TGTGCCAGCAGCGTAGACGTGGGGACAGGGTCCTACAATGAGCAGTTCTTC
CDR3: CASSVDVGTGSYNEQFF

J: TRBJ1-5
D: TRBD1
V: TRBV25-1
size: few
DNA: TGTGCCAGCAGTGATGGACAGGGAGTTCAGCCCCAGCATTTT
CDR3: CASSDGQGVQPQHF

J: TRBJ2-2
D: .
V: TRBV30
size: .
DNA: TGTGCCTGGAGTTCGGGGAACACCGGGGAGCTGTTTTTT
CDR3: CAWSSGNTGELFF

J: TRBJ2-3
D: TRBD2
V: TRBV29-1
size: .
DNA: TGCAGCGTTGAGGCTAGCGGGTCCGATACGCAGTATTTT
CDR3: CSVEASGSDTQYF

J: TRBJ2-7
D: .
V: TRBV7-9
size: .
DNA: TGTGCCAGCAGCGCATCCGGACTCTCCTACGAGCAGTACTTC
CDR3: CASSASGLSYEQYF

J: TRBJ1-4
D: TRBD1
V: TRBV5-1
size: .
DNA: TGCGCCAGCAGCCCCAGGGGGGCAGTGAATGAAAAACTGTTTTTT
CDR3: CASSPRGAVNEKLFF

J: TRBJ2-3
D: .
V: TRBV7-2
size: few
DNA: TGTGCCAGCAGCTCCCTAGTTCATACGCAGTATTTT
CDR3: CASSSLVHTQYF

J: TRBJ2-2
D: TRBD2
V: TRBV19
size: .
DNA: TGTGCCAGTAGTATCGTGGGAGGGCCGGGCACCGGGGAGCTGTTTTTT
CDR3: CASSIVGGPGTGELFF

J: TRBJ2-1
D: TRBD1
V: TRBV7-9
size: few
DNA: TGTGCCAGCAGTGAGGGGGCCCTCCTGGGCGATGAGCAGTTCTTC
CDR3: CASSEGALLGDEQFF

J: TRBJ2-1
D: TRBD2
V: TRBV7-3
size: .
DNA: TGTGCCAGCAGCTCCGGGACTAGCGACTACAATGAGCAGTTCTTC
CDR3: CASSSGTSDYNEQFF

J: TRBJ2-3
D: .
V: TRBV11-3
size: .
DNA: TGTGCCAGCAGTGGACAGTCCACAGATACGCAGTATTTT
CDR3: CASSGQSTDTQYF

J: TRBJ2-2
D: TRBD2
V: TRBV4-3
size: few
DNA: TGCGCCAGCAGCCAAGATGCGGGACTACTCTACACCGGGGAGCTGTTTTTT
CDR3: CASSQDAGLLYTGELFF

J: TRBJ2-1
D: TRBD1
V: TRBV5-4
size: few
DNA: TGTGCCAGCAGCCAAGCAACAGGGGCCCTCTCCTACAATGAGCAGTTCTTC
CDR3: CASSQATGALSYNEQFF

J: TRBJ1-2
D: TRBD1
V: TRBV6-1
size: few
DNA: TGTGCCAGCAGCTTCGACAGGGTGGTTGGCTACACCTTC
CDR3: CASSFDRVVGYTF

J: TRBJ1-2
D: .
V: TRBV7-6
size: .
DNA: TGTGCCAGCAGCGCCCATGCCACAGTCAACTATGGCTACACCTTC
CDR3: CASSAHATVNYGYTF

J: TRBJ2-3
D: TRBD1
V: TRBV27
size: .
DNA: TGTGCCAGCAGTTTCCGAGGACAGGGCGTAATGAGCACAGATACGCAGTATTTT
CDR3: CASSFRGQGVMSTDTQYF

J: TRBJ1-1
D: TRBD1
V: TRBV4-3
size: .
DNA: TGCGCCAGCAGCTCCCGGGACAGAAAGTACACTGAAGCTTTCTTT
CDR3: CASSSRDRKYTEAFF

J: TRBJ2-7
D: .
V: TRBV7-9
size: few
DNA: TGTGCCAGCAGCCCAAATACAGGGATCTACGAGCAGTACTTC
CDR3: CASSPNTGIYEQYF

J: TRBJ1-5
D: TRBD1
V: TRBV5-1
size: few
DNA: TGCGCCAGCAGCGCCGGGACAGGAGATAGCAATCAGCCCCAGCATTTT
CDR3: CASSAGTGDSNQPQHF

J: TRBJ2-5
D: .
V: TRBV28
size: .
DNA: TGTGCCAGCAGTTTCTTACAAGAGACCCAGTACTTC
CDR3: CASSFLQETQYF

J: TRBJ2-3
D: .
V: TRBV27
size: few
DNA: TGTGCCAGCAGTTTATTCAGAAGCACAGATACGCAGTATTTT
CDR3: CASSLFRSTDTQYF

J: TRBJ1-2
D: .
V: TRBV7-2
size: .
DNA: TGTGCCAGCAGCTTAGTTGGGCCCGATGGCTACACCTTC
CDR3: CASSLVGPDGYTF

J: TRBJ2-3
D: .
V: TRBV2
size: few
DNA: TGTGCCAGCAGGCGGGAAAGAGGAGATACGCAGTATTTT
CDR3: CASRRERGDTQYF

J: TRBJ2-5
D: TRBD1
V: TRBV5-8
size: .
DNA: TGTGCCAGCAGCTCCCGACAGGGGGTCGAGACCCAGTACTTC
CDR3: CASSSRQGVETQYF

J: TRBJ2-7
D: .
V: TRBV18
size: few
DNA: TGTGCCAGCTCACGTGGAGGCTCCTACGAGCAGTACTTC
CDR3: CASSRGGSYEQYF

J: TRBJ2-1
D: TRBD2
V: TRBV18
size: .
DNA: TGTGCCAGCTCACCGGGAACCAGCGGGAGGAATGAGCAGTTCTTC
CDR3: CASSPGTSGRNEQFF

J: TRBJ2-1
D: TRBD1
V: TRBV19
size: few
DNA: TGTGCCAGTAAGGCCGGGACAGGGTACAATGAGCAGTTCTTC
CDR3: CASKAGTGYNEQFF

J: TRBJ2-5
D: TRBD1
V: TRBV13
size: few
DNA: TGTGCCAGCAGCTTAGGGGACAGGCAAGAGACCCAGTACTTC
CDR3: CASSLGDRQETQYF

J: TRBJ2-7
D: TRBD2
V: TRBV15
size: .
DNA: TGTGCCACCAGCAGAGATCCTAGCGGAGCCTACGAGCAGTACTTC
CDR3: CATSRDPSGAYEQYF

J: TRBJ2-2
D: .
V: TRBV29-1
size: few
DNA: TGCAGCGTTGAGTCATCACTAGCCCCCGGGGAGCTGTTTTTT
CDR3: CSVESSLAPGELFF

J: TRBJ1-3
D: TRBD1
V: TRBV30
size: .
DNA: TGTGCCTGGAGTAGGGACAGCGGAAACACCATATATTTT
CDR3: CAWSRDSGNTIYF

J: TRBJ2-3
D: TRBD2
V: TRBV9
size: .
DNA: TGTGCCAGCAGCGCCCCCATAGCGGGACGAGATACGCAGTATTTT
CDR3: CASSAPIAGRDTQYF

J: TRBJ2-7
D: TRBD1
V: TRBV5-4
size: once
DNA: TGTGCCAGCAGCTTGGGATTCGGGACAGGGGCCTACGAGCAGTACTTC
CDR3: CASSLGFGTGAYEQYF

J: TRBJ2-5
D: TRBD1
V: TRBV2
size: few
DNA: TGTGCCAGCAGTGGGACAGGGTCGGGAGAGACCCAGTACTTC
CDR3: CASSGTGSGETQYF

J: TRBJ2-1
D: TRBD2
V: TRBV18
size: few
DNA: TGTGCCAGCTCAGGAGGACTAGCGGGAGACGATGAGCAGTTCTTC
CDR3: CASSGGLAGDDEQFF

J: TRBJ1-2
D: .
V: TRBV7-6
size: .
DNA: TGTGCCAGCAGCCTTTCTTCGGGTGGGGCCAGCCACTATGGCTACACCTTC
CDR3: CASSLSSGGASHYGYTF

J: TRBJ2-2
D: TRBD2
V: TRBV9
size: few
DNA: TGTGCCAGCACCGAAGGCGGGGGGGCGTTCACCGGGGAGCTGTTTTTT
CDR3: CASTEGGGAFTGELFF

J: TRBJ2-2
D: TRBD1
V: TRBV30
size: .
DNA: TGTGCCTGGAGTGTGAAGGACAGGGGGAGGGGGGAGCTGTTTTTT
CDR3: CAWSVKDRGRGELFF

J: TRBJ2-3
D: TRBD1
V: TRBV7-9
size: few
DNA: TGTGCCAGCAGCTTCGGGACAGCCACTAGCACAGATACGCAGTATTTT
CDR3: CASSFGTATSTDTQYF

J: TRBJ1-3
D: TRBD1
V: TRBV28
size: .
DNA: TGTGCCAGCAGAGTGGGACAGGGGGCATCTGGAAACACCATATATTTT
CDR3: CASRVGQGASGNTIYF

J: TRBJ2-3
D: TRBD2
V: TRBV15
size: .
DNA: TGTGCCACCAGCAGAGATCGCGGGGGGCGCAAGTATTTT
CDR3: CATSRDRGGRKYF

J: TRBJ1-5
D: .
V: TRBV7-8
size: few
DNA: TGTGCCAGCAGCCCCCATAGCAATCAGCCCCAGCATTTT
CDR3: CASSPHSNQPQHF

J: TRBJ2-7
D: .
V: TRBV5-4
size: .
DNA: TGCGCCAGCAGCCGGAGGGGCGGGTCCTACGAGCAGTACTTC
CDR3: CASSRRGGSYEQYF

J: TRBJ2-7
D: .
V: TRBV28
size: .
DNA: TGTGCCAGCAGCTCCCAGGGTGACGAGCAGTACTTC
CDR3: CASSSQGDEQYF